This T cell receptor beta chain was recorded in a study of human T cells and chemical hapten exposure. There are many counts of this clonotype. Time point defined: patch test 1, 2 weeks after DPC sensitization. Treatment described: therapeutic diphenylcyclopropenone sensitization with weekly scalp DPC. MiXCR, applied by TCRdb to the RACE reads, yields one record per CDR3 protein. Of 180,000 or so distinct CDR3 sequences in the sample, 13% to 15% were seen once. Trimming pared 1 base from V and 4 bases from J, leaving 13 bases between. Germline V gives CDR1 GTSNPN, CDR2 SVGIG (reference sequence). The length of the CDR3 is 14 residues.

This sequence joins TRBV30 and TRBJ1-1; a weak D match, TRBD1 (6 bases). This sequence originates from a young woman with alopecia areata. Some clones in this sample may be carry-over from other donors' samples. Here the sequenced sample was whole blood, taken in connection with sensitization to the hapten diphenylcyclopropenone (DPC). CDR3 bases: TGTGCCTGGAGTGCAGGGGCGGAGGGCACTGAAGCTTTCTTT. Its translation: CAWSAGAEGTEAFF.